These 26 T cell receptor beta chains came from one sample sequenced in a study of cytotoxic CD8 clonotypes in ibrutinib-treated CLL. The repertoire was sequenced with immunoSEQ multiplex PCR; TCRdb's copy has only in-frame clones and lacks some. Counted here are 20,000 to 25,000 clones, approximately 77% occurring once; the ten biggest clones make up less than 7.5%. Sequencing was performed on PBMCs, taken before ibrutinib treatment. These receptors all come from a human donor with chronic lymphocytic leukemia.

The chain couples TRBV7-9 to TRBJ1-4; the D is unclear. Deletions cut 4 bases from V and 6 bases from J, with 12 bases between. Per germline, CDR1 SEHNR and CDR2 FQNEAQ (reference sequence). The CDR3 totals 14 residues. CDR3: CASSSAVGDEKLFF. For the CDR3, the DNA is TGTGCCAGCAGCTCGGCCGTTGGGGATGAAAAACTGTTTTTT.

The CDR3 region has the DNA TGTGCCAGCAGGCCCCCTCCTAGGGATCGAGGTGAGCAGTTCTTC. Protein sequence: CASRPPPRDRGEQFF. J is TRBJ2-1 and V is TRBV6-5, with no clear D. The V end lost 6 bases, the J end lost 9 bases, and 21 bases lay between the germline ends. The CDR3 runs to 15 residues. The V gene's germline CDR1 is MNHEY and CDR2 SVGAGI.

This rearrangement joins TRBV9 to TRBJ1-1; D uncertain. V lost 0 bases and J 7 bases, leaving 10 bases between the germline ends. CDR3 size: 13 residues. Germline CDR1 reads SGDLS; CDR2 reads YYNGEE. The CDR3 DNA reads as TGTGCCAGCAGCGTAGTCGGGGATAGTGAAGCTTTCTTT. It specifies CASSVVGDSEAFF.

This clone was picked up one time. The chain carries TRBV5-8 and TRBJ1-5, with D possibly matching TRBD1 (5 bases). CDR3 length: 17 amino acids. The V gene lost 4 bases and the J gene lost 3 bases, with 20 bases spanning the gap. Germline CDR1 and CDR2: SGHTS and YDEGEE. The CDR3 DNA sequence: TGTGCCAGCAGCCCTGGAAGGGTTTCAGGGAACAATCAGCCCCAGCATTTT. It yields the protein CASSPGRVSGNNQPQHF.

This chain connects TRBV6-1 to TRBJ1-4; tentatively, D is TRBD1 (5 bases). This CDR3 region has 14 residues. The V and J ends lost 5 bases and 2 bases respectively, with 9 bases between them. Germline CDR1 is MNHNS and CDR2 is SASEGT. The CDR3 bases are TGTGCCAGCAGTCGGGGGTTCACTAATGAAAAACTGTTTTTT. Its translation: CASSRGFTNEKLFF.

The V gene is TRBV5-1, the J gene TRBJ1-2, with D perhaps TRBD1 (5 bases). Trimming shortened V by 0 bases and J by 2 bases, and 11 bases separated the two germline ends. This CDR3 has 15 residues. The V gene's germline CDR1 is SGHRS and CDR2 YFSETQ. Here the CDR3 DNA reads TGCGCCAGCAGCTTGGAAGGACACGAGAACTATGGCTACACCTTC. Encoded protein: CASSLEGHENYGYTF.

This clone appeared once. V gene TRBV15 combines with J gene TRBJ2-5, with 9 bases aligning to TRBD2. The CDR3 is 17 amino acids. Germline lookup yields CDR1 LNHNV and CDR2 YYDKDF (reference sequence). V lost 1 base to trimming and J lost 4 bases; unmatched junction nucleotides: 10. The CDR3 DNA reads TGTGCCACCAGCAGAGGGATTTTAGCGGGAGTGGTAGAGACCCAGTACTTC. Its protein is CATSRGILAGVVETQYF.

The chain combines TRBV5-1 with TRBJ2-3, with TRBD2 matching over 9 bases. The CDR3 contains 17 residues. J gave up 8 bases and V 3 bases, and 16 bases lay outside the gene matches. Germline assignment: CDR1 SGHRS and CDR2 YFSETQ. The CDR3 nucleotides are TGCGCCAGCAGCTCCACTCCTGCTAGCGGGGTTATTATTACGCAGTATTTT. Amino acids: CASSSTPASGVIITQYF.

CDR3 sequence reads: CASSVDALATGELFF. The CDR3 DNA follows: TGTGCCAGCAGCGTAGACGCTTTGGCCACCGGGGAGCTGTTTTTT. The rearrangement uses TRBV9 and TRBJ2-2; D gene unclear. The CDR3 runs 15 residues. Trimming took off 0 bases at V and 4 bases at J, with 10 bases between the two ends. CDR1 and CDR2 from the germline V gene are SGDLS and YYNGEE.

CDR3 protein: CACPGGVEQFF. The CDR3 DNA reads TGTGCCTGCCCCGGGGGCGTTGAGCAGTTCTTC. The V gene is TRBV30, the J gene TRBJ2-1; D may correspond to TRBD1 or TRBD2 (6 bases each). V dropped 6 bases and J dropped 9 bases, with 12 bases sitting between them. Germline-derived CDR1 and CDR2 are GTSNPN and SVGIG (reference sequence). This CDR3 is built from 11 residues.

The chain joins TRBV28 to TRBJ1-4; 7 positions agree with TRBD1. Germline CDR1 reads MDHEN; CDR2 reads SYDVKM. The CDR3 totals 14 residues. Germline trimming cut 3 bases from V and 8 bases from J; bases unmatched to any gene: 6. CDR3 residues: CASSFFGDREKLFF. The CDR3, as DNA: TGTGCCAGCAGTTTCTTCGGGGACAGAGAAAAACTGTTTTTT.

This CDR3 is CASSSMQGDEQYF. The CDR3 nucleotides are TGTGCCAGCAGCTCGATGCAGGGGGACGAGCAGTACTTC. The chain links TRBV7-2 to TRBJ2-7; TRBD1 aligns across 7 bases. This CDR3 is 13 amino acids long. J lost 5 bases, V lost 4 bases, and 5 bases had no gene match. The germline gives CDR1 SGHTA, CDR2 FQGNSA.

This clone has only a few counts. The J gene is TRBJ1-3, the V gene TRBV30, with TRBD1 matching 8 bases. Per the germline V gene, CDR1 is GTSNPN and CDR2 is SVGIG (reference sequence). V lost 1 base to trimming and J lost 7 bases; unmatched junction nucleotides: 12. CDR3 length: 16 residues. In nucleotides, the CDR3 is TGTGCCTGGAGTGCGCATCAGGGGGCAGGAGGGAACACCATATATTTT. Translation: CAWSAHQGAGGNTIYF.

CDR3 coding DNA: TGTGCCAGCAGCTTAGTTCCCCTGAACACTGAAGCTTTCTTT. Protein: CASSLVPLNTEAFF. The chain is built from TRBV7-2 and TRBJ1-1, with D unclear. The germline CDR1 and CDR2 sequences are SGHTA and FQGNSA. Trimming left V 1 base short and J 0 bases short, with 6 bases between. The CDR3 sequence is 14 residues long.

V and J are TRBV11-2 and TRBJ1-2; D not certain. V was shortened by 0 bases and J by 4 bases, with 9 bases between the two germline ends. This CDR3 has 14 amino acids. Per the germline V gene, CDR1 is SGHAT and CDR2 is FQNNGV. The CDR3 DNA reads TGTGCCAGCAGCTTAGATACTGGCTTCTATGGCTACACCTTC. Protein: CASSLDTGFYGYTF.

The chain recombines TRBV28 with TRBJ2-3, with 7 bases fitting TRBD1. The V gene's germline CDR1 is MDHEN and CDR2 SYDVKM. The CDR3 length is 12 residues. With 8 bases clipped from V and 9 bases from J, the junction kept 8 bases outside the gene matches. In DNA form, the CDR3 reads TGTGCCAGCGGGAGCTACAGGGGCACGCAGTATTTT. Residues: CASGSYRGTQYF.

CDR3 nucleotide sequence: TGCGCCAGCCGACCGGGTCGGGGACACTACGAGCAGTACTTC. The encoded protein is CASRPGRGHYEQYF. The genes are TRBV4-3 and TRBJ2-7; maybe TRBD1 (6 bases). Trimming removed 8 bases from V and 3 bases from J, with 17 bases in between. This CDR3 comprises 14 residues. The germline V gene encodes CDR1 LGHNA and CDR2 YSLEER.

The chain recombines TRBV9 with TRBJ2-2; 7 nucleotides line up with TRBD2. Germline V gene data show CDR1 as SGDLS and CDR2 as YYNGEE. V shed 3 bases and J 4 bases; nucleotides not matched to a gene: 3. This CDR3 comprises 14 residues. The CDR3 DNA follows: TGTGCCAGCAGCGCGGGACTAAGCACCGGGGAGCTGTTTTTT. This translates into CASSAGLSTGELFF. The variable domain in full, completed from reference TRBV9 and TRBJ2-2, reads DSGVTQTPKHLITATGQRVTLRCSPRSGDLSVYWYQQSLDQGLQFLIQYYNGEERAKGNILERFSAQQFPDLHSELNLSSLELGDSALYFCASSAGLSTGELFFGEGSRLTVL.

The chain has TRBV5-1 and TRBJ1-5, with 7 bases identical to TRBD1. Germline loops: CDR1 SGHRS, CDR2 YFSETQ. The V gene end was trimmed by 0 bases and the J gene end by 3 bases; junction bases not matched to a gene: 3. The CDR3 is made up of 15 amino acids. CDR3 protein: CASSLGTGFNQPQHF. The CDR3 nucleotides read TGCGCCAGCAGCTTGGGGACAGGTTTCAATCAGCCCCAGCATTTT.

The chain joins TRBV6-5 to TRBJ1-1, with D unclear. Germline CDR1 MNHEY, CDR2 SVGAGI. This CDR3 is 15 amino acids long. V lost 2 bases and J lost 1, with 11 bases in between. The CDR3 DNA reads TGTGCCAGCAGTTACGGGGAAGGGCCGAACACTGAAGCTTTCTTT. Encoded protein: CASSYGEGPNTEAFF.

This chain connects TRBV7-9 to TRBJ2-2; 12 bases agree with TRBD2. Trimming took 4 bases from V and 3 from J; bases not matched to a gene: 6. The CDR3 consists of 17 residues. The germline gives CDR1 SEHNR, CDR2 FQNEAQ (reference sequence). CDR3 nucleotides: TGTGCCAGCAGCTCAAAGCGACTAGCGGGAGACACCGGGGAGCTGTTTTTT. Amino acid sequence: CASSSKRLAGDTGELFF.

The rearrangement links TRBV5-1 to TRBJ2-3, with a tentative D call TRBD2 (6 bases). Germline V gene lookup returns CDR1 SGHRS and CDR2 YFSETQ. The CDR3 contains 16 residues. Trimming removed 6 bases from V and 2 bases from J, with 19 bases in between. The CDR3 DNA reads TGCGCCAGCAACTGGGGGGTAGCCCGTTACACAGATACGCAGTATTTT. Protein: CASNWGVARYTDTQYF. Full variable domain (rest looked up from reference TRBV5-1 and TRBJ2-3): KAGVTQTPRYLIKTRGQQVTLSCSPISGHRSVSWYQQTPGQGLQFLFEYFSETQRNKGNFPGRFSGRQFSNSRSEMNVSTLELGDSALYLCASNWGVARYTDTQYFGPGTRLTVL.

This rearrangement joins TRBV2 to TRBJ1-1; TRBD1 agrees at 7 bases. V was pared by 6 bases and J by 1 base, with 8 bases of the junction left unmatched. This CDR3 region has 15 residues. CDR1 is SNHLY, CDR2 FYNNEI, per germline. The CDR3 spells CASSLQGSANTEAFF. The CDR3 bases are TGTGCCAGCAGCTTACAGGGGTCGGCGAACACTGAAGCTTTCTTT.

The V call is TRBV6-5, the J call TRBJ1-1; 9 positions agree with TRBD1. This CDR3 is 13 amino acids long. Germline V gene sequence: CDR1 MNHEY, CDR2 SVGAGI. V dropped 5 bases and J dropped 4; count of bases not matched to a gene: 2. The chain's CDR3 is CASSQQGATEAFF. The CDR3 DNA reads TGTGCCAGCAGTCAACAGGGGGCCACTGAAGCTTTCTTT.

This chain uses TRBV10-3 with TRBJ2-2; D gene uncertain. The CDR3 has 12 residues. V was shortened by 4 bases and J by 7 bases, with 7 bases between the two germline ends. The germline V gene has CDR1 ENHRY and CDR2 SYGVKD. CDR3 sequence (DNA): TGTGCCATCAGTGCTACTGGCGGGGAGCTGTTTTTT. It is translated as CAISATGGELFF.

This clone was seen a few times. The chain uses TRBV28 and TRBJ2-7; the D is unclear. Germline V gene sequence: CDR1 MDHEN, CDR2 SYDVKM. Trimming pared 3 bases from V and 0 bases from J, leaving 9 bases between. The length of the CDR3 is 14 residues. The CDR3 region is CASSFRGSSYEQYF. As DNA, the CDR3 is TGTGCCAGCAGTTTCCGCGGCAGCTCCTACGAGCAGTACTTC.